The next 22 T cell receptor beta chains were all read from a single sample in a study of blood T cells in healthy people across ages. Combining a sample-barcoded 5' primer with a J-beta primer mix, a second PCR ran for 7 to 11 cycles. TCRdb ran MiXCR on the 5' RACE reads and lists one entry per CDR3 protein. The sample holds around 500,000 distinct CDR3 sequences, around half seen once. What was sequenced was blood. Every receptor here comes from a man older than 75 in good health.

This clonotype has only a few counts. V usage is TRBV4-2 and J usage is TRBJ1-1, with unresolved D. Germline V gene lookup returns CDR1 LGHNA and CDR2 YNFKEQ. The CDR3 spans 14 residues. V lost 4 bases, J lost 5 bases, and 14 bases lay in between. The CDR3 nucleotides are TGTGCCAGCAGCCGTGAGGGATCCATTACTGAAGCTTTCTTT. Translated: CASSREGSITEAFF.

This clonotype was observed many times. The V gene is TRBV6-6, the J gene TRBJ2-7; 9 nucleotides match TRBD1. The germline V gene has CDR1 MNHNY and CDR2 SVGAGI (reference sequence). CDR3 length: 14 residues. V shed 6 bases, J shed 3 bases, and the junction held 6 bases outside the gene matches. CDR3 sequence: CASSTGTGIYEQYF. The CDR3 region has the DNA TGTGCCAGCAGCACCGGGACAGGGATCTACGAGCAGTACTTC.

This clonotype showed up many times. J is TRBJ2-3 and V is TRBV6-5, with TRBD1 matching 10 bases. The junction had 9 bases not matched to a gene; V was cut back by 2 bases and J by 1 base. The CDR3 is made up of 18 amino acids. Germline CDR1 is MNHEY and CDR2 is SVGAGI. For the CDR3, the DNA is TGTGCCAGCAGTTACCAGAGACTAGGACAGGGGGGCACAGATACGCAGTATTTT. Encoded protein: CASSYQRLGQGGTDTQYF.

This chain connects TRBV6-6 to TRBJ2-7; D ambiguous. Trimming pared 4 bases from V and 3 bases from J, leaving 10 bases between. The CDR3 sequence is 13 residues long. Germline CDR1 and CDR2: MNHNY and SVGAGI (reference sequence). The CDR3 DNA reads TGTGCCAGCAGTTCCCTGGTCTACTACGAGCAGTACTTC. This translates into CASSSLVYYEQYF.

The table lists this clonotype with a few counts. V is TRBV7-2 and J is TRBJ2-7, with TRBD2 as a possible D gene (6 bases). The V end lost 4 bases, the J end lost 3 bases, and 13 bases lay between the germline ends. The CDR3 sequence is 14 residues long. The germline V gene encodes CDR1 SGHTA and CDR2 FQGNSA. For the CDR3, the DNA is TGTGCCAGCAGCTCCCGAGTGGGGGGCTACGAGCAGTACTTC. Amino acid sequence: CASSSRVGGYEQYF.

The V call is TRBV7-2, the J call TRBJ1-2, with no clear D. The germline V gene encodes CDR1 SGHTA and CDR2 FQGNSA. The CDR3 consists of 14 residues. V lost 4 bases, J lost 7 bases, and 16 bases lay in between. CDR3 loop: CASSYRIDYGGYTF. The CDR3 DNA is TGTGCCAGCAGCTACCGGATCGACTATGGTGGCTACACCTTC.

The table lists this clonotype with a few counts. The chain uses TRBV6-6 and TRBJ1-1; possible D gene TRBD1, 5 bases. Trimming removed 5 bases at V and 0 bases at J, with 10 bases between. The V gene's germline CDR1 is MNHNY and CDR2 SVGAGI (reference sequence). The CDR3 loop spans 14 amino acids. The CDR3 spells CASSRGRLNTEAFF. Written as DNA, the CDR3 is TGTGCCAGCAGTCGGGGACGGCTGAACACTGAAGCTTTCTTT.

The chain recombines TRBV12-3 or TRBV12-4 with TRBJ2-3, with D uncertain. The CDR3 runs 15 residues. Trimming removed 7 bases at V and 0 bases at J, with 14 bases between. CDR3 sequence reads: CASIAASTSTDTQYF. In DNA, the CDR3 is TGTGCCAGCATCGCTGCGAGTACTAGCACAGATACGCAGTATTTT.

V gene TRBV7-9 combines with J gene TRBJ2-5, with a possible D match to TRBD1 (6 bases). The end of the DNA aligns better with TRBJ2-7, so the J call may be wrong. Per germline, CDR1 SEHNR and CDR2 FQNEAQ (reference sequence). The CDR3 has 16 residues. CDR3 coding DNA: TGTGCCAGCAGCTCCTCCAGTGTAGTGGGGGCCCACGAGCAGTACTTC. It encodes CASSSSSVVGAHEQYF.

This clonotype was counted only a few times. This sequence joins TRBV7-9 and TRBJ2-1; D call uncertain. CDR1 SEHNR and CDR2 FQNEAQ come from the germline V gene (reference sequence). There are 17 residues in the CDR3. Trimming pared 5 bases from V and 4 bases from J, leaving 21 bases between. This CDR3 reads CASSPPPSDPKYNEQFF. CDR3 nucleotides: TGTGCCAGCAGCCCCCCGCCCTCCGATCCGAAATACAATGAGCAGTTCTTC. Based on the CDR3 plus reference TRBV7-9 and TRBJ2-1, the full variable domain is DTGVSQNPRHKITKRGQNVTFRCDPISEHNRLYWYRQTLGQGPEFLTYFQNEAQLEKSRLLSDRFSAERPKGSFSTLEIQRTEQGDSAMYLCASSPPPSDPKYNEQFFGPGTRLTVL.

In its sample, this clonotype was seen a few times. The chain joins TRBV6-1 to TRBJ2-7; D is undetermined. With the DNA end fitting TRBJ2-5 better, the J assignment may be wrong. Per germline, CDR1 MNHNS and CDR2 SASEGT. This CDR3 has 12 residues. As DNA, the CDR3 is TGTGCCAGCAGTGAGAGTGGGGAGACCCAGTACTTC. Amino acids: CASSESGETQYF.

The chain uses TRBV20-1 and TRBJ1-3; 7 bases are a match to TRBD1. Germline V gene lookup returns CDR1 DFQATT and CDR2 SNEGSKA (reference sequence). CDR3 size: 15 residues. The V and J ends lost 4 bases and 4 bases, in that order; junction bases with no gene match: 10. CDR3 sequence (DNA): TGCAGTGCTATAGGGACAGTCGTTTGGGGAAACACCATATATTTT. Protein sequence: CSAIGTVVWGNTIYF.

The chain couples TRBV20-1 to TRBJ2-1; D is perhaps TRBD1 or TRBD2 (6 bases each). The CDR3 consists of 14 residues. Germline assignment: CDR1 DFQATT and CDR2 SNEGSKA (reference sequence). The CDR3 loop reads CRLQTRGVDNEQFF. The CDR3 bases are TGCAGGCTCCAGACGAGGGGGGTAGACAATGAGCAGTTCTTC.

This clonotype has ten or more counts. CDR3 DNA sequence: TGTGCCATCAAAGGTTCGGGTTTAGCGACAGATGTTTCGTACGAGCAGTACTTC. Translating gives CAIKGSGLATDVSYEQYF. The chain joins TRBV10-3 to TRBJ2-7; tentatively, D is TRBD1 or TRBD2 (5 bases each). This CDR3 contains 18 residues. Germline V gene sequence: CDR1 ENHRY, CDR2 SYGVKD. With 7 bases removed from V and 4 bases from J, the gap between germline ends came to 29 bases.

The sample holds a few counts of this clonotype. The rearrangement links TRBV20-1 to TRBJ1-1; the match to TRBD1 covers 9 bases. Germline V lookup: CDR1 DFQATT, CDR2 SNEGSKA (reference sequence). CDR3 length: 14 residues. V dropped 0 bases and J dropped 4; count of bases not matched to a gene: 3. DNA of the CDR3: TGCAGTGCTAGAGACCCGACAGGGGGCACTGAAGCTTTCTTT. The encoded protein is CSARDPTGGTEAFF.

To note about this clonotype: Possible read error: a much larger clone is one base away. The chain is built from TRBV6-6 and TRBJ2-7; 8 bases agree with TRBD2. This CDR3 has 14 residues. CDR1 and CDR2 (germline): MNHNY, SVGAGI (reference sequence). CDR3 DNA sequence: TGTGCCGGCAGCTCCAGCGGGAGAACGTACGAGCAGTACTTC. The encoded protein is CAGSSSGRTYEQYF.

The sample holds a few counts of this clonotype. The rearrangement links TRBV20-1 to TRBJ2-5, with D possibly matching TRBD1 (6 bases). Germline CDR1 and CDR2: DFQATT and SNEGSKA (reference sequence). This CDR3 is built from 14 residues. Trimming pared 3 bases from V and 1 base from J, leaving 12 bases between. The CDR3, as DNA: TGCAGTGCTAGGCCCGGGACATCCCAAGAGACCCAGTACTTC. It encodes CSARPGTSQETQYF.

The CDR3 sequence is CASSYSSGTSGGTQYF. CDR3 nucleotides: TGTGCCAGCAGTTACTCGTCCGGAACTAGCGGAGGTACGCAGTATTTT. The chain couples TRBV6-2 or TRBV6-3 to TRBJ2-3; 8 bases match TRBD2. Germline V gene lookup returns CDR1 MNHEY and CDR2 SVGEGT. With 0 bases clipped from V and 8 bases from J, the junction kept 10 bases outside the gene matches. The CDR3 extends over 16 amino acids.

A few counts support this clonotype. The chain uses TRBV2 and TRBJ1-4, with TRBD1 identical over 9 bases. Trimming removed 7 bases from V and 7 bases from J; junction bases left unmatched: 7. This CDR3 has 14 amino acids. From germline, CDR1 is SNHLY and CDR2 FYNNEI. The CDR3 is CASIQDRGTEKLFF. CDR3 coding DNA: TGTGCCAGCATTCAGGACAGGGGTACTGAAAAACTGTTTTTT.

The V call is TRBV5-1, the J call TRBJ2-5, with 10 bases that match TRBD1. The length of the CDR3 is 14 residues. V was clipped by 5 bases and J by 5 bases; unmatched bases: 6. Germline V gene sequence: CDR1 SGHRS, CDR2 YFSETQ. CDR3: CASRSGTGDETQYF. The CDR3 bases are TGCGCCAGCAGGTCCGGGACAGGGGATGAGACCCAGTACTTC.

This clonotype was seen a few times. The chain recombines TRBV7-2 with TRBJ2-3; D is unclear. The CDR3 sequence is 14 residues long. Trimming took 3 bases from V and 0 from J, leaving 7 bases between them. Germline V gives CDR1 SGHTA, CDR2 FQGNSA. Here the CDR3 reads CASSLLTSTDTQYF. The DNA of the CDR3 is TGTGCCAGCAGCTTGCTCACTAGCACAGATACGCAGTATTTT.

This clonotype has at least ten counts. This sequence joins TRBV6-5 and TRBJ2-1, with TRBD2 matching 7 bases. Germline V gene lookup returns CDR1 MNHEY and CDR2 SVGAGI. V dropped 6 bases and J dropped 1; count of bases not matched to a gene: 3. The CDR3 covers 14 residues. In DNA form, the CDR3 reads TGTGCCAGCAGACGCGGGGGTTCCTACAATGAGCAGTTCTTC. This encodes CASRRGGSYNEQFF.